The source of this TCR beta chain is a study of T cell responses to AZD1222 COVID-19 vaccine. Data came from immunoSEQ multiplex PCR; TCRdb stores just in-frame clones and leaves some out. Found here are about 140,000 clones, about 92% of them singletons; the top ten hold around 2.3%. Study conclusions and caveats: Donors skewed white British and female; clonal diversity was possibly underestimated.

CDR3 length equals 15 residues. V lost 1 base, J lost 5 bases, and 14 bases lay in between. Germline values: CDR1 MGHRA, CDR2 YSYEKL. A word on this clone: Its antigen is unidentified.

The source is an adult in good health. This chain uses TRBV4-1 with TRBJ1-2, with D perhaps TRBD1 (5 bases). Sequencing was performed on peripheral blood, taken on day 0 of AZD1222 vaccination. The CDR3 DNA reads as TGCGCCAGCAGCCAAGTCGGCGGGGGTCGATATGGCTACACCTTC. Its translation is CASSQVGGGRYGYTF.